The 23 T cell receptor beta chains in this list originate from one sample, sequenced in a study of T cells in Graves' hyperthyroidism and ophthalmopathy. The investigators amplified TCR beta CDR3 regions from RNA transcripts. The TCR CDR3 first-round RT-PCR relied on the HTBI primer set. TCRdb re-derived calls from the multiplex PCR reads in MiXCR, one entry per CDR3 protein. Of roughly 380,000 distinct CDR3 sequences in the sample, over 11% were seen once. The sequenced sample was blood. Receptors originate from a woman aged 55-70 years with Graves' hyperthyroidism.

This clonotype showed up just a few times. The V gene is TRBV7-2, the J gene TRBJ2-2; D possibly corresponds to TRBD2 (7 bases). Germline lookup yields CDR1 SGHTA and CDR2 FQGNSA. The CDR3 length is 16 residues. The germline V and J ends were trimmed by 3 bases and 6 bases, with 17 bases remaining between them. As DNA, the CDR3 is TGTGCCAGCAGCTTCCAAGCCGGGGGGCGGTCCGGGGAGCTGTTTTTT. Translating gives CASSFQAGGRSGELFF.

This rearrangement joins TRBV19 to TRBJ2-7; D is tentatively TRBD1 or TRBD2 (5 bases each). The V and J ends lost 1 base and 3 bases respectively, with 13 bases between them. Germline-derived CDR1 and CDR2 are LNHDA and SQIVND (reference sequence). CDR3 size: 15 residues. CDR3 amino acids: CASSIVGQGDYEQYF. CDR3 in DNA: TGTGCCAGTAGTATAGTCGGCCAGGGAGACTACGAGCAGTACTTC.

This clonotype occurred many times. The rearrangement links TRBV25-1 to TRBJ2-7, with TRBD2 identical over 8 bases. Germline lookup yields CDR1 MGHDK and CDR2 SYGVNS. The CDR3 sequence is 16 residues long. The J segment lost 5 bases and the V segment lost 2 bases, leaving 11 bases of the junction unmatched. The CDR3 DNA is TGTGCCAGCAGTGAAAGTATGGGCGGGAGGATCGACGAGCAGTACTTC. Encoded protein: CASSESMGGRIDEQYF.

This clonotype was counted only a few times. The V and J genes are TRBV15 and TRBJ2-3; TRBD2 is a possible D gene (5 bases). The CDR3 extends over 12 amino acids. Germline V gene sequence: CDR1 LNHNV, CDR2 YYDKDF (reference sequence). V gave up 6 bases and J gave up 5 bases, with 9 bases separating them. The chain's CDR3 is CATSSAGDTQYF. The CDR3 DNA sequence: TGTGCCACCAGTTCTGCGGGAGATACGCAGTATTTT.

This clonotype occurred many times. The chain carries TRBV28 and TRBJ2-3; 7 positions match TRBD2. Germline values: CDR1 MDHEN, CDR2 SYDVKM. The V gene end was trimmed by 4 bases and the J gene end by 6 bases; junction bases not matched to a gene: 13. There are 16 residues in the CDR3. The DNA for the CDR3 is TGTGCCAGCAGTTCCCTCCTAGCGGATATGACTGATACGCAGTATTTT. Amino acids: CASSSLLADMTDTQYF.

This clonotype showed up many times. In nucleotides, the CDR3 is TGCAGTGCTAGATTTGGCAACTCCTACGAGCAGTACTTC. Its protein is CSARFGNSYEQYF. V gene TRBV20-1 combines with J gene TRBJ2-7, with D hard to call. V was shortened by 2 bases and J by 0 bases, with 8 bases between the two germline ends. The V gene's germline CDR1 is DFQATT and CDR2 SNEGSKA (reference sequence). CDR3 length: 13 residues.

This chain links TRBV12-3 or TRBV12-4 with TRBJ1-1; TRBD1 might be the D (5 bases). Trimming stripped 1 base from V and 5 bases from J, with 14 bases between. The CDR3 loop spans 15 amino acids. In nucleotides, the CDR3 is TGTGCCAGCAGTTTAGGGCGGGGGAGGTGGACTGAAGCTTTCTTT. Amino acids: CASSLGRGRWTEAFF.

This clonotype has ten or more counts. The chain has TRBV6-5 and TRBJ1-1; possibly TRBD1 for D (5 bases). V lost 1 base, J lost 7 bases, and 16 bases lay in between. Germline CDR1 and CDR2: MNHEY and SVGAGI. This CDR3 has 15 residues. CDR3 sequence reads: CASSYYAGSTGEAFF. The CDR3 bases are TGTGCCAGCAGTTACTATGCAGGGAGTACTGGTGAAGCTTTCTTT.

This clonotype was seen ten or more times. In DNA, the CDR3 is TGTGCCAGCAGCTTAGTTTCGGGAGCGGGGTACAATGAGCAGTTCTTC. Translating gives CASSLVSGAGYNEQFF. The chain uses TRBV7-2 and TRBJ2-1; 7 bases are shared with TRBD2. Trimming removed 1 base from V and 4 bases from J; junction bases left unmatched: 7. The CDR3 is 16 amino acids. Looked up from germline, CDR1 is SGHTA and CDR2 is FQGNSA.

The table lists this clonotype with many counts. The chain links TRBV11-1 to TRBJ1-6; D is possibly TRBD1 (6 bases). The V and J ends lost 2 bases and 5 bases respectively, with 10 bases between them. The CDR3 contains 15 residues. The V gene's germline CDR1 is SGHAT and CDR2 FQDESV (reference sequence). The CDR3 is CASSLTGIDNSPLHF. In DNA, the CDR3 is TGTGCCAGCAGCTTAACAGGGATCGATAATTCACCCCTCCACTTT.

This clonotype has a count of ten or more. The chain combines TRBV7-2 with TRBJ2-5, with 9 positions matching TRBD2. V was pared by 10 bases and J by 5 bases, with 8 bases of the junction left unmatched. The CDR3 consists of 13 residues. Germline lookup yields CDR1 SGHTA and CDR2 FQGNSA. The CDR3 DNA reads TGTGCCACGCGATTAGCGGGAGTGGAGACCCAGTACTTC. Amino acids: CATRLAGVETQYF. Full variable domain (outside the CDR3, taken from reference TRBV7-2 and TRBJ2-5): GAGVSQSPSNKVTEKGKDVELRCDPISGHTALYWYRQSLGQGLEFLIYFQGNSAPDKSGLPSDRFSAERTGGSVSTLTIQRTQQEDSAVYLCATRLAGVETQYFGPGTRLLVL.

This clonotype has at least ten counts. V and J are TRBV12-5 and TRBJ2-3, with a weak D call TRBD2 (6 bases). CDR1 LGHNT and CDR2 FRNRAP come from the germline V gene. The V and J ends lost 6 bases and 2 bases respectively, with 24 bases between them. CDR3 length: 18 amino acids. The CDR3 spells CASGQSIIAATYTDTQYF. DNA for the CDR3: TGTGCTAGTGGCCAAAGCATTATAGCGGCTACTTACACAGATACGCAGTATTTT.

This chain uses TRBV7-3 with TRBJ2-6; 10 nucleotides agree with TRBD1. The CDR3 is 17 amino acids. V shed 3 bases, J shed 2 bases, and the junction held 4 bases outside the gene matches. Looked up from germline, CDR1 is SGHTA and CDR2 is FQGTGA. This CDR3 is CASSLTGGAPGANVLTF. CDR3 DNA sequence: TGTGCCAGCAGCTTGACAGGGGGCGCCCCTGGGGCCAACGTCCTGACTTTC.

This clonotype was observed many times. The V gene is TRBV30, the J gene TRBJ2-3; no clear D. Germline-derived CDR1 and CDR2 are GTSNPN and SVGIG (reference sequence). The germline V and J ends were trimmed by 3 bases and 5 bases, with 12 bases remaining between them. The CDR3 is 13 amino acids. CDR3 sequence: CAWSPKGQDTQYF. The CDR3, as DNA: TGTGCCTGGAGCCCCAAAGGGCAAGATACGCAGTATTTT.

Ten or more counts support this clonotype. The chain joins TRBV11-2 to TRBJ1-2; D gene uncertain. The CDR3 is made up of 13 amino acids. Germline V gene sequence: CDR1 SGHAT, CDR2 FQNNGV. Trimming left V 3 bases short and J 2 bases short, with 7 bases between. The CDR3 DNA follows: TGTGCCAGCAGCTTGGAACGGAACTATGGCTACACCTTC. This encodes CASSLERNYGYTF.

This clonotype was recorded at least ten times. The rearrangement links TRBV20-1 to TRBJ2-4; possible D gene TRBD1, 6 bases. Trimming shortened V by 4 bases and J by 0 bases, and 22 bases separated the two germline ends. The CDR3 totals 18 residues. Germline V lookup: CDR1 DFQATT, CDR2 SNEGSKA (reference sequence). The CDR3 loop is CSATLWAGATLAKNIQYF. The CDR3 DNA is TGCAGTGCTACACTATGGGCAGGGGCAACCCTAGCCAAAAACATTCAGTACTTC.

DNA for the CDR3: TGCGCCAGCAGCCAAGATCCCACAGGGACGGATGGCTACACCTTC. This encodes CASSQDPTGTDGYTF. The chain carries TRBV4-1 and TRBJ1-2, with D possibly TRBD1 on 6 matching bases. CDR3 length equals 15 residues. V was cut by 0 bases and J by 6 bases, with 14 bases left in between. CDR1 is MGHRA, CDR2 YSYEKL, per germline.

On this clonotype itself: A much larger clone differs from this one at a single base, so this may be a read error. The chain employs TRBV2 and TRBJ2-1; D call uncertain. Germline V gives CDR1 SNHLY, CDR2 FYNNEI. V lost 2 bases, J lost 12 bases, and 17 bases lay in between. This CDR3 is 14 amino acids long. CDR3 DNA sequence: TGTGCCAGCAGTGAACTTTTAGGGCAGGACCGGCAGTTCTTC. It yields the protein CASSELLGQDRQFF.

This clonotype was observed many times. This sequence joins TRBV30 and TRBJ1-1; 8 bases align to TRBD1. The CDR3 is 13 amino acids. The V gene end was trimmed by 2 bases and the J gene end by 5 bases; junction bases not matched to a gene: 4. Looked up from germline, CDR1 is GTSNPN and CDR2 is SVGIG (reference sequence). The CDR3 DNA follows: TGTGCCTGGAGTTCAGGGGGCTGGACTGAAGCTTTCTTT. This gives the protein CAWSSGGWTEAFF. Combining the CDR3 with reference TRBV30 and TRBJ1-1 gives the whole variable domain SQTIHQWPATLVQPVGSPLSLECTVEGTSNPNLYWYRQAAGRGLQLLFYSVGIGQISSEVPQNLSASRPQDRQFILSSKKLLLSDSGFYLCAWSSGGWTEAFFGQGTRLTVV.

This clonotype appeared many times. The chain has TRBV27 and TRBJ2-7, with 8 positions matching TRBD2. CDR1 and CDR2 (germline): MNHEY, SMNVEV (reference sequence). Trimming removed 5 bases from V and 3 bases from J; junction bases left unmatched: 6. This CDR3 has 14 amino acids. The CDR3 region has the DNA TGTGCCAGCAGTGCCTTGGCGGGAGGCTACGAGCAGTACTTC. Amino acids: CASSALAGGYEQYF.

This clonotype was seen many times. This rearrangement joins TRBV7-9 to TRBJ1-1, with 10 bases that match TRBD1. The germline CDR1 and CDR2 sequences are SEHNR and FQNEAQ (reference sequence). The CDR3 has 14 residues. With 5 bases clipped from V and 4 bases from J, the junction kept 4 bases outside the gene matches. The DNA for the CDR3 is TGTGCCAGCAGCCGACAGGGGGCGTCCACTGAAGCTTTCTTT. Amino acid sequence: CASSRQGASTEAFF. Full variable domain (rest looked up from reference TRBV7-9 and TRBJ1-1): DTGVSQNPRHKITKRGQNVTFRCDPISEHNRLYWYRQTLGQGPEFLTYFQNEAQLEKSRLLSDRFSAERPKGSFSTLEIQRTEQGDSAMYLCASSRQGASTEAFFGQGTRLTVV.

This clonotype was found many times. This chain links TRBV6-1 with TRBJ2-3; 9 bases line up with TRBD2. V was pared by 6 bases and J by 6 bases, with 13 bases of the junction left unmatched. CDR3 size: 16 residues. Germline assignment: CDR1 MNHNS and CDR2 SASEGT. The CDR3: CASSLSAGGMRDTQYF. As DNA, the CDR3 is TGTGCCAGCAGCCTTTCAGCGGGAGGAATGCGGGATACGCAGTATTTT.

The rearrangement uses TRBV19 and TRBJ2-7; 9 bases match TRBD1. This CDR3 is built from 15 residues. Germline V CDR1 and CDR2: LNHDA, SQIVND (reference sequence). Trimming at V came to 7 bases and at J to 5 bases, leaving 12 bases not matched to a gene. The CDR3 DNA reads TGTGCCAGTACCCCCGCAGGGACAGGGAGGAACGAGCAGTACTTC. Encoded protein: CASTPAGTGRNEQYF. The complete variable domain, with remaining parts taken from reference TRBV19 and TRBJ2-7, reads DGGITQSPKYLFRKEGQNVTLSCEQNLNHDAMYWYRQDPGQGLRLIYYSQIVNDFQKGDIAEGYSVSREKKESFPLTVTSAQKNPTAFYLCASTPAGTGRNEQYFGPGTRLTVT.